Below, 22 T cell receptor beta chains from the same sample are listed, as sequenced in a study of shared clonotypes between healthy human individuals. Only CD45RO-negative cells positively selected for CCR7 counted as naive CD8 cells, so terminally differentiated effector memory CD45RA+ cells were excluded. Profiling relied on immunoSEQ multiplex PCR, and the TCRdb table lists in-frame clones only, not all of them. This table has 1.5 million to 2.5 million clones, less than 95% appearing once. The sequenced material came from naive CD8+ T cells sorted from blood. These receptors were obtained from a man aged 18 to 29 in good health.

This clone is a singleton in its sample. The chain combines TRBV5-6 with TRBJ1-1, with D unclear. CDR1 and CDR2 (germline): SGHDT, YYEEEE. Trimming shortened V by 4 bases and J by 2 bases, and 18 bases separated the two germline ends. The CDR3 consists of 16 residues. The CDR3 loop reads CASSGRQGGSNTEAFF. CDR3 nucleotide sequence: TGTGCCAGCAGCGGTAGACAAGGAGGGAGTAACACTGAAGCTTTCTTT. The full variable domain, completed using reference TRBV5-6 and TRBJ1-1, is DAGVTQSPTHLIKTRGQQVTLRCSPKSGHDTVSWYQQALGQGPQFIFQYYEEEERQRGNFPDRFSGHQFPNYSSELNVNALLLGDSALYLCASSGRQGGSNTEAFFGQGTRLTVV.

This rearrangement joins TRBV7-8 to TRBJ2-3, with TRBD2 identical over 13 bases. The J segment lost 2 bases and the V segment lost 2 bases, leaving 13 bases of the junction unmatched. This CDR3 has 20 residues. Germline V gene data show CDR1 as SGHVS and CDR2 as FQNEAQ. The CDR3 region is CASSLIFGLAGEGDTDTQYF. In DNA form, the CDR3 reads TGTGCCAGCAGCTTAATATTCGGACTAGCGGGAGAAGGGGACACAGATACGCAGTATTTT.

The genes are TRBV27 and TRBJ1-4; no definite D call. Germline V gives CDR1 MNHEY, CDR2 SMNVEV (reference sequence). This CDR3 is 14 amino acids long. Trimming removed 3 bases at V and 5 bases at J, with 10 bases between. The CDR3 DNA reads TGTGCCAGCAGTTTCCGGGGATTGAATGAAAAACTGTTTTTT. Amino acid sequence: CASSFRGLNEKLFF.

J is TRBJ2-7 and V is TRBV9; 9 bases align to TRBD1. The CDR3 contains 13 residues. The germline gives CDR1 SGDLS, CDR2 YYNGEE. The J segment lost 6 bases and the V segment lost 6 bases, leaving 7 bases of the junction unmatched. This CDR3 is CASNRDREGEQYF. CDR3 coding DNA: TGTGCCAGCAACCGGGACAGGGAGGGCGAGCAGTACTTC.

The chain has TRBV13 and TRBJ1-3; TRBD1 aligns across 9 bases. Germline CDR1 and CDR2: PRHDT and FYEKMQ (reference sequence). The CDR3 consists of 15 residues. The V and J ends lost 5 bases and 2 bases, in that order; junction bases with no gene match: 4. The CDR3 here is CASSGTGFAGNTIYF. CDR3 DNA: TGTGCCAGCAGCGGGACAGGGTTTGCTGGAAACACCATATATTTT.

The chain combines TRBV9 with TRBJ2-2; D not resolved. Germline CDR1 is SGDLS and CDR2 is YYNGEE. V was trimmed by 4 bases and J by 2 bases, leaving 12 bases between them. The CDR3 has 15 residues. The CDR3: CASSPRALNTGELFF. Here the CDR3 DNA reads TGTGCCAGCAGCCCACGGGCCCTCAACACCGGGGAGCTGTTTTTT.

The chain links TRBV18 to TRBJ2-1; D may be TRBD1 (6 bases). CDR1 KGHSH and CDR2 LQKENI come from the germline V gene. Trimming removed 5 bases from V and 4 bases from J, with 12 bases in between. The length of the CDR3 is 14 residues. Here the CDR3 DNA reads TGTGCCAGCTCAGTCCGGGACACATACAATGAGCAGTTCTTC. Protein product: CASSVRDTYNEQFF.

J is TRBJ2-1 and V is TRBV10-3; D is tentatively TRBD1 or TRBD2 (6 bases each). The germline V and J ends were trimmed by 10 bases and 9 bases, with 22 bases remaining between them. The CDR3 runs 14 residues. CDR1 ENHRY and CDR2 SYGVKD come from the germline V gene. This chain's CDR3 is CASVGGNGSGEQFF. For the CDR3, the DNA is TGTGCCAGCGTAGGGGGTAACGGGAGTGGTGAGCAGTTCTTC.

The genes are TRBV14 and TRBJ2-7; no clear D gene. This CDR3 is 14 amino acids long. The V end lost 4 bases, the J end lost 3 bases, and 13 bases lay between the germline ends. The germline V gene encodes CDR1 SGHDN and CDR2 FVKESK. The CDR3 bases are TGTGCCAGCAGCCTCGAAAATCAGGACTACGAGCAGTACTTC. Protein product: CASSLENQDYEQYF.

The CDR3: CASSLSLAEITYEQYF. For the CDR3, the DNA is TGTGCCAGCAGTTTATCCCTAGCGGAAATCACCTACGAGCAGTACTTC. The gene calls are TRBV27 and TRBJ2-7; TRBD2 matches 7 bases. Germline CDR1 is MNHEY and CDR2 is SMNVEV (reference sequence). This CDR3 contains 16 residues. The V segment lost 0 bases and the J segment 2 bases; nucleotides outside the gene matches: 7.

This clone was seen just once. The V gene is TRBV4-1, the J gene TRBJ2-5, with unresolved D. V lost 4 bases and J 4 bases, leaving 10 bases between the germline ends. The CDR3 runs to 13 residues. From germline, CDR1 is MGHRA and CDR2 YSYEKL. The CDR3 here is CASSPSSLETQYF. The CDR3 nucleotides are TGCGCCAGCAGCCCATCCTCCCTAGAGACCCAGTACTTC.

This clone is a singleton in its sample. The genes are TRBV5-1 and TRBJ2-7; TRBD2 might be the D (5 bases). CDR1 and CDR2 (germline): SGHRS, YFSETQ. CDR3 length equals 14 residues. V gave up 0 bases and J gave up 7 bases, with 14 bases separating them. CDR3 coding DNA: TGCGCCAGCAGCTTGGTAACTAGGGAAGAGGAGCAGTACTTC. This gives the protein CASSLVTREEEQYF.

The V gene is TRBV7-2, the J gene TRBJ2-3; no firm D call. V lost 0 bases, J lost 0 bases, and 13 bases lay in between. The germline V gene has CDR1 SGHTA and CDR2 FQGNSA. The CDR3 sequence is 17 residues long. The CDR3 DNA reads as TGTGCCAGCAGCTTAGCGTGGACGAGACCAAGCACAGATACGCAGTATTTT. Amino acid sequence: CASSLAWTRPSTDTQYF.

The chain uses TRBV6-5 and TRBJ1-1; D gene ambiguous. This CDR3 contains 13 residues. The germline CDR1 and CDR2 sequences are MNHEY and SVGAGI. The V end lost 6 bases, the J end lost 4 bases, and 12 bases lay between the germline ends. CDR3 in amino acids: CASRTGIGTEAFF. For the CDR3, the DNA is TGTGCCAGCAGGACCGGGATTGGCACTGAAGCTTTCTTT.

CDR3 in amino acids: CASSQLQGLGGETQYF. The CDR3 DNA reads as TGCGCCAGCAGCCAACTCCAAGGGTTGGGAGGAGAGACCCAGTACTTC. The rearrangement joins TRBV4-1 to TRBJ2-5, with D maybe TRBD2 (6 bases). The CDR3 loop spans 16 amino acids. Germline CDR1 MGHRA, CDR2 YSYEKL. The V end lost 2 bases, the J end lost 4 bases, and 17 bases lay between the germline ends.

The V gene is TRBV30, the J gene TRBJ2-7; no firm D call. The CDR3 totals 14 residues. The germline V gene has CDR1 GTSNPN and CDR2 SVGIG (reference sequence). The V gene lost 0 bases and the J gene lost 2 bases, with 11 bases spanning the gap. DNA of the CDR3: TGTGCCTGGAGTGTTGGTCAGGCAACCTACGAGCAGTACTTC. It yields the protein CAWSVGQATYEQYF.

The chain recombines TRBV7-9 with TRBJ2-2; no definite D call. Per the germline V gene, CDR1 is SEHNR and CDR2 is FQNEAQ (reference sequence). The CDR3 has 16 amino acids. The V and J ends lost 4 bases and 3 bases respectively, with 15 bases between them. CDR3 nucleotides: TGTGCCAGCAGCTCCACGGACCCGAAGGACACCGGGGAGCTGTTTTTT. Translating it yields CASSSTDPKDTGELFF.

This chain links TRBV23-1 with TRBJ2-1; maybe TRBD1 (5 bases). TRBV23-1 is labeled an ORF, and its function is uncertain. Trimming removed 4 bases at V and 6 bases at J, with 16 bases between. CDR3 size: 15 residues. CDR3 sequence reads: CASSPIDSRSNEQFF. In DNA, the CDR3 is TGCGCCAGCAGTCCAATAGACAGTAGAAGCAATGAGCAGTTCTTC.

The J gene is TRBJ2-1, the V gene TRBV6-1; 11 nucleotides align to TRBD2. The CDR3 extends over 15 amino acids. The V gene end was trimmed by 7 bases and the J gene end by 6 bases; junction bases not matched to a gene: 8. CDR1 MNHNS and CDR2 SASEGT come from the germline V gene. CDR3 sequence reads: CASTLAGGLVNEQFF. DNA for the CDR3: TGTGCCAGCACCCTAGCGGGGGGTCTAGTCAATGAGCAGTTCTTC.

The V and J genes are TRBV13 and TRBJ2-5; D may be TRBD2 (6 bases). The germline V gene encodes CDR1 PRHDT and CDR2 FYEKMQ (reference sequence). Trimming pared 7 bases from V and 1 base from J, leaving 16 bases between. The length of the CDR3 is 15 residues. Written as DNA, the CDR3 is TGTGCCAGCAAGGGGACGGAGGGGAGCCAAGAGACCCAGTACTTC. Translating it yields CASKGTEGSQETQYF.

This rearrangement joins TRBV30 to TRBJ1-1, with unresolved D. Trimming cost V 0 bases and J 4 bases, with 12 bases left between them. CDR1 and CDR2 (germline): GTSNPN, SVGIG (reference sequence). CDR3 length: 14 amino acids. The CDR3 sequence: CAWSVVPTGTEAFF. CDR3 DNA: TGTGCCTGGAGTGTTGTCCCCACGGGCACTGAAGCTTTCTTT. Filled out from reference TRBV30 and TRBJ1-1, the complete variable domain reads SQTIHQWPATLVQPVGSPLSLECTVEGTSNPNLYWYRQAAGRGLQLLFYSVGIGQISSEVPQNLSASRPQDRQFILSSKKLLLSDSGFYLCAWSVVPTGTEAFFGQGTRLTVV.

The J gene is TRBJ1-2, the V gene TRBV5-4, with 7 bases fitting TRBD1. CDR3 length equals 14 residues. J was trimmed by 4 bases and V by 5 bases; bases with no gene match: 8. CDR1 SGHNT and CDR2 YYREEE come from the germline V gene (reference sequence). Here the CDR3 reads CASSSRDSLYGYTF. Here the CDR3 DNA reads TGTGCCAGCAGTTCCCGGGACAGCCTCTATGGCTACACCTTC.